Listed below are T cell receptor beta chains from one sample, sequenced in a study of T cell repertoires in cytomegalovirus infection. TCRdb analysed the reads with MiXCR anew, one entry per CDR3 protein. This sample carries roughly 800,000 distinct CDR3 sequences, about 29% of them seen once, and the ten largest clones take around 14%. Their recognized antigens are unknown. Source: cultured CD8+ T cells from PBMCs, taken from culture after CMV antigen stimulation. All receptors derive from a human donor in good health (CMV status not recorded). Some clones in this sample may be carry-over from other donors' samples. CDR3s include the opening cysteine and the closing phenylalanine or tryptophan. Each record gives: V gene, D gene, J gene, clone size, CDR3 DNA, CDR3 protein. The D gene is left open where the match is weak. Expanded clones get a size class; other rows say once, few or many, or leave the size out.

>TRBV6-1|NA|TRBJ1-1|few
TGTGCCAGCAGTGATGCCGGGGGCTCTGAAGCTTTCTTT
CASSDAGGSEAFF
>TRBV28|NA|TRBJ1-1|few
TGTGCCAGCAGTTTGCATGGAGGGGCCGGTAACACTGAAGCTTTCTTT
CASSLHGGAGNTEAFF
>TRBV6-5|TRBD2|TRBJ2-7|few
TGTGCCAGCAGTCTACGACGTAGAATTGAGAGCGGGGGCTCCTACGAGCAGTACTTC
CASSLRRRIESGGSYEQYF
>TRBV28|NA|TRBJ1-6|NA
TGTGCCAGCAGTTTAGTGGAAATTTCCTATAATTCACCCCTCCACTTT
CASSLVEISYNSPLHF
>TRBV4-1|NA|TRBJ1-2|NA
TGCGCCAGCAGCCAAGCCTACGGGGGGAATAACTATGGCTACACCTTC
CASSQAYGGNNYGYTF
>TRBV5-1|TRBD1|TRBJ1-1|few
TGCGCCAGCAGCTGGGACAGGGTAGCGGACACTGAAGCTTTCTTT
CASSWDRVADTEAFF
>TRBV5-6|TRBD1|TRBJ1-1|NA
TGTGCCAGCAATCCGACAGGGGCCACTGAAGCTTTCTTT
CASNPTGATEAFF
>TRBV6-2/TRBV6-3|TRBD1|TRBJ2-1|NA
TGTGCCAGCAGCCGACAGGGAAACTACAATGAGCAGTTCTTC
CASSRQGNYNEQFF
>TRBV2|TRBD1|TRBJ2-7|few
TGTGCCAGCGCGACAGGGGGATTGTACGAGCAGTACTTC
CASATGGLYEQYF
>TRBV7-8|NA|TRBJ2-2|many
TGTGCCAGCAGCCCAGGGGAGAAAAGGACCGGGGAGCTGTTTTTT
CASSPGEKRTGELFF
>TRBV7-6|NA|TRBJ1-4|few
TGTGCCAGCAGCTCCCCAGCGGGCCAAGAAAAACTGTTTTTT
CASSSPAGQEKLFF
>TRBV5-5|NA|TRBJ2-5|few
TGTGCCAGCAGCGGTCCGAGGTACCAAGAGACCCAGTACTTC
CASSGPRYQETQYF
>TRBV11-2|TRBD1|TRBJ1-1|NA
TGTGCCAGCAGCTTATTGCGGACAGGGGACACTGAAGCTTTCTTT
CASSLLRTGDTEAFF
>TRBV5-5|TRBD1|TRBJ2-4|few
TGTGCCAGCAGCCCACCCGGGACAGGGAGAGCCAAAAACATTCAGTACTTC
CASSPPGTGRAKNIQYF
>TRBV27|NA|TRBJ1-3|few
TGTGCCAGCAGTTCCGGGATCACTGGAAACACCATATATTTT
CASSSGITGNTIYF
>TRBV7-9|TRBD1|TRBJ2-7|NA
TGTGCCAGCAGCTCGACAGGGGAGGCCTACGAGCAGTACTTC
CASSSTGEAYEQYF
>TRBV18|TRBD2|TRBJ2-1|few
TGTGCCAGCTCACCACCGGAGGGGACTACCCCATACAATGAGCAGTTCTTC
CASSPPEGTTPYNEQFF
>TRBV15|NA|TRBJ1-6|NA
TGTGCCACCAGCAGAGATTTGGGAGCCCGTCCTTCACCCCTCCACTTT
CATSRDLGARPSPLHF
>TRBV12-3/TRBV12-4|NA|TRBJ1-1|few
TGTGCCAGCAGGGTCCTGAACACTGAAGCTTTCTTT
CASRVLNTEAFF
>TRBV14|NA|TRBJ2-1|NA
TGTGCCAGCAGCCACCCCGTAGTCTACAATGAGCAGTTCTTC
CASSHPVVYNEQFF
>TRBV6-6|NA|TRBJ1-4|few
TGTGCCAGCAGTTACCCCCCACATGCAACTAATGAAAAACTGTTTTTT
CASSYPPHATNEKLFF
>TRBV28|TRBD2|TRBJ2-1|many
TGTGCCAGCAGCCTTAGCGGGGGAAGGAAATACAATGAGCAGTTCTTC
CASSLSGGRKYNEQFF
>TRBV5-5|NA|TRBJ2-3|once
TGTGCCAGCAGCTTCATGAGGGGCCCAGATACGCAGTATTTT
CASSFMRGPDTQYF
>TRBV7-3|TRBD2|TRBJ2-3|NA
TGTGCCAGCAGCTTAACTACGGGGGGGTACACAGATACGCAGTATTTT
CASSLTTGGYTDTQYF
>TRBV4-1|TRBD1|TRBJ2-7|few
TGCGCCAGCAGCCAAGATGGGACAGGGGGCGGTTACGAGCAGTACTTC
CASSQDGTGGGYEQYF
>TRBV11-3|TRBD1|TRBJ2-1|few
TGTGCCAGCAGCCCCGGGACAGGGGGCGCCGACAATGAGCAGTTCTTC
CASSPGTGGADNEQFF
>TRBV5-6|NA|TRBJ1-1|NA
TGTGCCAGCAGCGGACTGACAGGCTTGGCTGAAGCTTTCTTT
CASSGLTGLAEAFF
>TRBV7-2|TRBD1|TRBJ2-2|few
TGTGCCAGCCCCACGGACAGGGACGGAAACACCGGGGAGCTGTTTTTT
CASPTDRDGNTGELFF
>TRBV11-2|NA|TRBJ1-3|NA
TGTGCCAGCCACGGGGGATACTCTGGAAACACCATATATTTT
CASHGGYSGNTIYF
>TRBV12-3/TRBV12-4|NA|TRBJ1-1|NA
TGTGCCAGCACCCCACAGGAGACCTTGGGCGGGTACACTGAAGCTTTCTTT
CASTPQETLGGYTEAFF
>TRBV6-6|TRBD2|TRBJ2-1|NA
TGTGCCAGCAGGTACACTAGCGGGTCCTACAATGAGCAGTTCTTC
CASRYTSGSYNEQFF
>TRBV4-1|NA|TRBJ1-4|NA
TGCGCCAGCAGCCAAGGTTCCCCGGAAAAACTGTTTTTT
CASSQGSPEKLFF
>TRBV7-9|NA|TRBJ1-2|many
TGTGCCAGCAGCTTAGTCAGCAGGGACTATGGCTACACCTTC
CASSLVSRDYGYTF
>TRBV5-1|TRBD1|TRBJ2-7|NA
TGCGCCAGCGCGGACAGGGCAGCCTACGAGCAGTACTTC
CASADRAAYEQYF
>TRBV3-1|NA|TRBJ1-5|NA
TGTGCCAGCAGCCAACGGCCGGGACGCCGGGGGAACAATCAGCCCCAGCATTTT
CASSQRPGRRGNNQPQHF
>TRBV19|NA|TRBJ1-1|NA
TGTGCCAGTAGCGATCCTCAGGGGTACACTGAAGCTTTCTTT
CASSDPQGYTEAFF
>TRBV20-1|NA|TRBJ2-7|many
TGCAGTGCTAGAGATCGGGCAGCCATCTCCTACGAGCAGTACTTC
CSARDRAAISYEQYF
>TRBV7-8|TRBD2|TRBJ2-7|few
TGTGCCAGCAGCCCCAGCGGGGGGGGCTCCTACGAGCAGTACTTC
CASSPSGGGSYEQYF
>TRBV7-6|TRBD2|TRBJ2-3|many
TGTGCCAGCAGCCAAGGGACTAGCGGGGGGCCGGATGCGCAGTATTTT
CASSQGTSGGPDAQYF
>TRBV12-3/TRBV12-4|NA|TRBJ2-1|NA
TGTGCCAGCAGTTTCGGAGTGGTTGAGCAGTTCTTC
CASSFGVVEQFF